This TCR beta chain was captured in a study of blood T cell repertoires in COVID-19. For the study at large: There were acute and convalescent COVID-19 samples, and they came from the United States, Italy and Spain. T cells, B-cell-depleted T cells, or PBMCs supplied cDNA or gDNA.

The CDR3 consists of 15 residues. Germline assignment: CDR1 SEHNR and CDR2 FQNEAQ (reference sequence). Trimming took off 6 bases at V and 1 base at J, with 15 bases between the two ends. In the source study's methods: Estimated nucleated cell counts came from reference gene primer amplification. Generated by immunoSEQ multiplex PCR, the TCRdb table keeps only in-frame clones and is missing some. That table furnishes V, J and clone size, whereas the DNA furnished D and trimming. The repertoire includes 200,000 to 250,000 clones, approximately 90% of them detected once, and around 2.2% sits in the top ten. This clone was seen a handful of times.

This sequence was found in a man aged 25 to 40 who had recovered from COVID-19. The V gene is TRBV7-9, the J gene TRBJ1-1; D unresolved. The sample was peripheral blood. The CDR3 loop is CASRGDTASNTEAFF. In nucleotides, the CDR3 is TGTGCCAGCAGGGGTGACACCGCGTCGAACACTGAAGCTTTCTTT.